This T cell receptor (beta chain) comes out of a study of vaccination and CD4 T cells after COVID-19. Comments on this clonotype: Its antigen remains unidentified.

Treatment of the sample: roughly ten-day PBMC culture with coronavirus spike peptide pools or control peptides (ViraFEST assay). The Oncomine TCR Beta short-read assay was what sequenced the DNA obtained from cultured CD4+ T cells. Using its own MiXCR run on the PCR reads, TCRdb lists one record per CDR3 protein. The table shows more than 14,000 distinct CDR3 sequences, with around two fifths occurring only once. This CDR3 has 15 residues. The germline gives CDR1 MNHEY, CDR2 SMNVEV (reference sequence). V was shortened by 4 bases and J by 0 bases, with 12 bases between the two germline ends. The source of this sequence is a human donor who had recovered from COVID-19. The chain employs TRBV27 and TRBJ1-1; TRBD1 is a possible D gene (6 bases). The sequencing input was CD4+ T cells from blood, cultured in vitro. CDR3 in amino acids: CASSYSDRVNTEAFF. The DNA for the CDR3 is TGTGCCAGCAGTTACTCGGACAGAGTGAACACTGAAGCTTTCTTT.